Each of the 28 T cell receptor beta chains below was sequenced from the same sample in a study of blood T cell repertoires in COVID-19. Produced via immunoSEQ multiplex PCR; TCRdb's table is partial and in-frame only. This table holds roughly 70,000 clones, 89% found once. What was sequenced was peripheral blood. These receptors were obtained from a woman aged 50 to 65 with active COVID-19.

The chain links TRBV19 to TRBJ1-2; D possibly corresponds to TRBD1 (5 bases). V dropped 5 bases and J dropped 5 bases, with 15 bases sitting between them. Germline V lookup: CDR1 LNHDA, CDR2 SQIVND (reference sequence). This CDR3 has 14 amino acids. CDR3 nucleotides: TGTGCCAGTAGTCGCGGAGGGGCGGGATATGGCTACACCTTC. This translates into CASSRGGAGYGYTF.

The chain combines TRBV18 with TRBJ1-1; a weak D match, TRBD1 (6 bases). CDR3 length: 13 amino acids. The ends were cut back, 5 bases at V and 12 bases at J, with 19 bases in the middle. In germline, CDR1 is KGHSH, CDR2 LQKENI. In DNA, the CDR3 is TGTGCCAGCTCATCTAGTGGACAGTCTGGGTCTTTCTTT. This translates into CASSSSGQSGSFF.

The gene calls are TRBV6-5 and TRBJ1-5; D call uncertain. The length of the CDR3 is 14 residues. Trimming removed 6 bases from V and 5 bases from J, with 14 bases in between. The germline CDR1 and CDR2 sequences are MNHEY and SVGAGI. The CDR3, as DNA: TGTGCCAGCAGACCCCCCGGTTTAGATCAGCCCCAGCATTTT. Translation gives CASRPPGLDQPQHF.

This chain links TRBV5-1 with TRBJ2-7, with 9 bases lining up with TRBD1. Germline loops: CDR1 SGHRS, CDR2 YFSETQ. Trimming cost V 6 bases and J 1 base; bases outside gene matches: 11. This CDR3 spans 16 amino acids. The CDR3 sequence is CASKGGAGQGSYEQYF. The CDR3 nucleotides are TGCGCCAGCAAGGGAGGCGCAGGACAGGGGTCCTACGAGCAGTACTTC.

This clone appeared a single time. The gene calls are TRBV5-1 and TRBJ2-1, with TRBD2 identical over 10 bases. The junction had 8 bases not matched to a gene; V was cut back by 3 bases and J by 5 bases. CDR3 length equals 16 residues. Germline CDR1 is SGHRS and CDR2 is YFSETQ. This CDR3 is CASSWILGLADNEQFF. CDR3 nucleotides: TGCGCCAGCAGCTGGATTTTAGGACTAGCGGACAATGAGCAGTTCTTC.

This chain connects TRBV24-1 to TRBJ2-3, with TRBD2 matching 11 bases. Germline V CDR1 and CDR2: KGHDR, SFDVKD. The trim removed 4 bases at V and 1 base at J, leaving 3 bases unmatched. The CDR3 has 16 residues. The CDR3 loop reads CATSDRGLAGTDTQYF. CDR3 nucleotides: TGTGCCACCAGTGACCGGGGACTAGCGGGCACAGATACGCAGTATTTT.

V and J are TRBV7-9 and TRBJ2-1; 9 nucleotides line up with TRBD2. Germline CDR1 and CDR2: SEHNR and FQNEAQ (reference sequence). J lost 0 bases, V lost 1 base, and 10 bases had no gene match. The CDR3 sequence is 19 residues long. The CDR3 DNA follows: TGTGCCAGCAGCTTAGAAATAGCGGGGGACCCATTCTCCTACAATGAGCAGTTCTTC. Translation gives CASSLEIAGDPFSYNEQFF.

The J gene is TRBJ1-1, the V gene TRBV5-1, with 10 bases lining up with TRBD1. The germline CDR1 and CDR2 sequences are SGHRS and YFSETQ. This CDR3 spans 19 amino acids. V dropped 4 bases and J dropped 1; count of bases not matched to a gene: 16. CDR3 loop: CASSPTPRQGATGNTEAFF. DNA for the CDR3: TGCGCCAGCAGCCCAACACCGAGACAGGGGGCTACGGGGAACACTGAAGCTTTCTTT.

CDR3 loop: CSVYGGGTGEQFF. The DNA of the CDR3 is TGCAGCGTCTATGGCGGGGGCACGGGGGAGCAGTTCTTC. The genes are TRBV29-1 and TRBJ2-1, with a weak D call TRBD2 (7 bases). CDR1 and CDR2 from the germline V gene are SQVTM and ANQGSEA. With 6 bases removed from V and 10 bases from J, the gap between germline ends came to 19 bases. CDR3 length equals 13 residues.

The chain has TRBV7-6 and TRBJ2-7; 7 bases fit TRBD1. This CDR3 comprises 13 residues. Germline V lookup: CDR1 SGHVS, CDR2 FNYEAQ. The V and J ends lost 8 bases and 4 bases, in that order; junction bases with no gene match: 8. The CDR3: CASGETGPYEQYF. CDR3 nucleotide sequence: TGTGCCAGCGGCGAGACAGGGCCATACGAGCAGTACTTC.

This clone was seen once. The V gene is TRBV27, the J gene TRBJ2-1, with 7 positions matching TRBD2. The J segment lost 7 bases and the V segment lost 0 bases, leaving 9 bases of the junction unmatched. The CDR3 is made up of 16 amino acids. CDR1 and CDR2 from the germline V gene are MNHEY and SMNVEV (reference sequence). Here the CDR3 DNA reads TGTGCCAGCAGTTTATCGAACCCGAGAGCGGGGAATGAGCAGTTCTTC. It is translated as CASSLSNPRAGNEQFF.

This clone occurred once. The J gene is TRBJ1-2, the V gene TRBV10-2; perhaps TRBD1 as D (6 bases). The CDR3 totals 12 residues. Trimming pared 7 bases from V and 4 bases from J, leaving 10 bases between. Germline V gives CDR1 WSHSY, CDR2 SAAADI. The CDR3 bases are TGCGCCAGCATGACGGACAGCTATGGCTACACCTTC. Its protein product is CASMTDSYGYTF.

V gene TRBV27 combines with J gene TRBJ2-5, with 7 nucleotides matching TRBD2. Trimming removed 3 bases from V and 0 bases from J; junction bases left unmatched: 4. The CDR3 is made up of 15 amino acids. The germline V gene has CDR1 MNHEY and CDR2 SMNVEV (reference sequence). Written as DNA, the CDR3 is TGTGCCAGCAGTTTCAGAGCGGGGTACCAAGAGACCCAGTACTTC. Residues: CASSFRAGYQETQYF.

The V and J genes are TRBV7-2 and TRBJ1-1; D is possibly TRBD1 (6 bases). Germline-derived CDR1 and CDR2 are SGHTA and FQGNSA. Trimming removed 5 bases from V and 4 bases from J, with 17 bases in between. CDR3 length: 15 residues. For the CDR3, the DNA is TGTGCCAGCAGCATAGGAGGACAGTGGGGCACTGAAGCTTTCTTT. It codes for CASSIGGQWGTEAFF.

This clone showed up just once. The rearrangement uses TRBV30 and TRBJ2-7; TRBD2 matches 16 bases. The CDR3 is 19 residues long. The germline gives CDR1 GTSNPN, CDR2 SVGIG (reference sequence). Germline trimming cut 2 bases from V and 3 bases from J; bases unmatched to any gene: 13. Here the CDR3 reads CAWSRDGTSGRALFYEQYF. CDR3 nucleotide sequence: TGTGCCTGGAGTAGAGACGGGACTAGCGGGAGGGCCCTATTCTACGAGCAGTACTTC.

The chain joins TRBV15 to TRBJ2-7, with 10 bases lining up with TRBD1. Trimming at V came to 8 bases and at J to 3 bases, leaving 4 bases not matched to a gene. CDR1 is LNHNV, CDR2 YYDKDF, per germline (reference sequence). This CDR3 has 13 amino acids. CDR3 amino acids: CATGTGDVYEQYF. The CDR3 DNA is TGTGCCACCGGGACAGGGGACGTCTACGAGCAGTACTTC. Full variable domain (missing parts from reference TRBV15 and TRBJ2-7): DAMVIQNPRYQVTQFGKPVTLSCSQTLNHNVMYWYQQKSSQAPKLLFHYYDKDFNNEADTPDNFQSRRPNTSFCFLDIRSPGLGDTAMYLCATGTGDVYEQYFGPGTRLTVT.

CDR3 region: CASSSRDGNTIYF. The CDR3 DNA follows: TGTGCCAGTAGTAGCAGGGATGGAAACACCATATATTTT. The genes are TRBV19 and TRBJ1-3; possibly TRBD1 for D (5 bases). Germline CDR1 reads LNHDA; CDR2 reads SQIVND (reference sequence). The CDR3 is made up of 13 amino acids. Trimming shortened V by 4 bases and J by 3 bases, and 7 bases separated the two germline ends.

This rearrangement joins TRBV3-1 (or the pseudogene TRBV3-2) to TRBJ2-1; TRBD1 aligns across 7 bases. Germline lookup yields CDR1 LGHDT and CDR2 YNNKEL (reference sequence). CDR3 length: 14 residues. J lost 5 bases, V lost 7 bases, and 8 bases had no gene match. The CDR3, as DNA: TGTGCCAGCACCCACTGGGACAGTAACAATGAGCAGTTCTTC. Residues: CASTHWDSNNEQFF.

The genes are TRBV12-3 or TRBV12-4 and TRBJ2-7, with D uncertain. Trimming took 6 bases from V and 2 from J, leaving 11 bases between them. The CDR3 loop spans 13 amino acids. This CDR3 reads CASSRQVTYEQYF. CDR3 coding DNA: TGTGCCAGCAGCAGGCAGGTGACCTACGAGCAGTACTTC.

The chain carries TRBV10-3 and TRBJ2-1; 11 nucleotides line up with TRBD1. From germline, CDR1 is ENHRY and CDR2 SYGVKD. This CDR3 has 14 residues. J lost 6 bases, V lost 7 bases, and 5 bases had no gene match. The DNA for the CDR3 is TGTGCCATCACCGGACAGGGGGCGTCCAATGAGCAGTTCTTC. This translates into CAITGQGASNEQFF.

The chain is built from TRBV7-8 and TRBJ2-3; 9 bases are a match to TRBD1. Unmatched junction bases numbered 8, after V lost 4 bases and J lost 3 bases. Per the germline V gene, CDR1 is SGHVS and CDR2 is FQNEAQ. The CDR3 consists of 16 residues. The DNA of the CDR3 is TGTGCCAGCAGCTCGCCACAGACAGGGGGAACAGATACGCAGTATTTT. It specifies CASSSPQTGGTDTQYF.

The count of this clone is one. The V and J genes are TRBV28 and TRBJ2-1; 8 nucleotides match TRBD2. The CDR3 has 14 residues. V dropped 10 bases and J dropped 5; count of bases not matched to a gene: 10. CDR1 is MDHEN and CDR2 is SYDVKM in the germline V gene. The CDR3 DNA reads TGTGCCACCTCGGTAGTACTAGCGGACAATGAGCAGTTCTTC. As protein: CATSVVLADNEQFF.

The CDR3 here is CASSPRQERSYEQYF. DNA of the CDR3: TGTGCCAGCAGCCCAAGACAGGAGCGGTCCTACGAGCAGTACTTC. This rearrangement joins TRBV5-4 to TRBJ2-7; tentative D call: TRBD1 (6 bases). This CDR3 region has 15 residues. The V end lost 4 bases, the J end lost 1 base, and 15 bases lay between the germline ends. The germline V gene encodes CDR1 SGHNT and CDR2 YYREEE (reference sequence). Supplemented by reference TRBV5-4 and TRBJ2-7, the full variable domain reads ETGVTQSPTHLIKTRGQQVTLRCSSQSGHNTVSWYQQALGQGPQFIFQYYREEENGRGNFPPRFSGLQFPNYSSELNVNALELDDSALYLCASSPRQERSYEQYFGPGTRLTVT.

The gene calls are TRBV18 and TRBJ2-3; D ambiguous. This CDR3 has 13 residues. The ends were cut back, 3 bases at V and 5 bases at J, with 9 bases in the middle. From germline, CDR1 is KGHSH and CDR2 LQKENI. In DNA, the CDR3 is TGTGCCAGCTCACCCCCACATGGAGATACGCAGTATTTT. Translated: CASSPPHGDTQYF. Full variable domain (missing parts from reference TRBV18 and TRBJ2-3): NAGVMQNPRHLVRRRGQEARLRCSPMKGHSHVYWYRQLPEEGLKFMVYLQKENIIDESGMPKERFSAEFPKEGPSILRIQQVVRGDSAAYFCASSPPHGDTQYFGPGTRLTVL.

This rearrangement joins TRBV28 to TRBJ2-1, with D perhaps TRBD1 (5 bases). The CDR3 covers 15 residues. The germline gives CDR1 MDHEN, CDR2 SYDVKM. Trimming took 1 base from V and 2 from J, leaving 9 bases between them. Written as DNA, the CDR3 is TGTGCCAGCAGTTTATCAGGGAACCCCTACAATGAGCAGTTCTTC. It specifies CASSLSGNPYNEQFF.

The table lists this clone with a count of one. This sequence joins TRBV2 and TRBJ2-2, with 12 positions matching TRBD2. The germline CDR1 and CDR2 sequences are SNHLY and FYNNEI. The CDR3 loop spans 17 amino acids. Trimming at V came to 8 bases and at J to 3 bases, leaving 10 bases not matched to a gene. The CDR3 here is CASATSLAGGYTGELFF. The CDR3 DNA is TGTGCCAGCGCCACCTCTCTAGCGGGAGGGTACACCGGGGAGCTGTTTTTT.

The chain carries TRBV5-5 and TRBJ1-5; D not resolved. With 0 bases removed from V and 4 bases from J, the gap between germline ends came to 11 bases. Germline V gene data show CDR1 as SGHKS and CDR2 as YYEKEE (reference sequence). CDR3 length: 15 residues. The CDR3 nucleotides read TGTGCCAGCAGCTTGGTTTTTGGCCCAAATCAGCCCCAGCATTTT. Its protein is CASSLVFGPNQPQHF. The variable domain in full, with the rest retrieved from reference TRBV5-5 and TRBJ1-5, is DAGVTQSPTHLIKTRGQQVTLRCSPISGHKSVSWYQQVLGQGPQFIFQYYEKEERGRGNFPDRFSARQFPNYSSELNVNALLLGDSALYLCASSLVFGPNQPQHFGDGTRLSIL.

The chain recombines TRBV5-8 with TRBJ2-1, with 15 bases matching TRBD2. The length of the CDR3 is 19 residues. The ends lost 4 bases at V and 4 bases at J; junction bases unmatched: 12. The germline gives CDR1 SGHTS, CDR2 YDEGEE. CDR3 sequence: CASSRWTSGRGAFYNEQFF. CDR3 coding DNA: TGTGCCAGCAGCCGATGGACTAGCGGGAGGGGGGCGTTTTACAATGAGCAGTTCTTC.